A single sample is the source of the 17 T cell receptor beta chains below, sequenced in a study of spatial heterogeneity in lung cancer. Broader study findings: Mutation counts in tumors were tracked by counts of expanded intratumoral alpha and beta TCRs.

MiXCR, applied by TCRdb to the 5' RACE reads, yields one record per CDR3 protein. The sample lists about 22,000 distinct CDR3 sequences; 8.8% were seen once. Time point defined: sample taken at primary tumor resection. Their recognized antigens are unknown. The input for sequencing was lung tumor tissue, taken at surgery. The receptors come from a male donor with early-stage non-small cell lung cancer.

At least ten counts were recorded for this clonotype. The chain links TRBV10-3 to TRBJ1-1, with 7 nucleotides matching TRBD1. V shed 5 bases, J shed 1 base, and the junction held 10 bases outside the gene matches. Germline V lookup: CDR1 ENHRY, CDR2 SYGVKD. CDR3 length: 16 amino acids. In DNA form, the CDR3 reads TGTGCCATCAGTCCGTTGACAGGGACTAAGAACACTGAAGCTTTCTTT. Translating it yields CAISPLTGTKNTEAFF.

This chain links TRBV7-9 with TRBJ2-1; perhaps TRBD2 as D (5 bases). This CDR3 is 13 amino acids long. Germline CDR1 is SEHNR and CDR2 is FQNEAQ (reference sequence). The V and J ends lost 3 bases and 5 bases respectively, with 8 bases between them. CDR3 protein: CASSLDWNNEQFF. DNA of the CDR3: TGTGCCAGCAGCTTGGACTGGAACAATGAGCAGTTCTTC. The variable domain in full, completed from reference TRBV7-9 and TRBJ2-1, reads DTGVSQNPRHKITKRGQNVTFRCDPISEHNRLYWYRQTLGQGPEFLTYFQNEAQLEKSRLLSDRFSAERPKGSFSTLEIQRTEQGDSAMYLCASSLDWNNEQFFGPGTRLTVL.

This clonotype was recorded at least ten times. The V call is TRBV29-1, the J call TRBJ2-3, with a possible D match to TRBD1 (5 bases). CDR1 is SQVTM and CDR2 is ANQGSEA in the germline V gene. The CDR3 is made up of 14 amino acids. Trimming stripped 6 bases from V and 2 bases from J, with 15 bases between. CDR3 in amino acids: CSVWGRRYTDTQYF. DNA for the CDR3: TGCAGCGTGTGGGGCCGGAGATACACAGATACGCAGTATTTT.

There are many counts of this clonotype. The J gene is TRBJ2-7, the V gene TRBV11-1; D is unclear. Trimming pared 4 bases from V and 0 bases from J, leaving 16 bases between. The CDR3 is made up of 16 amino acids. Germline lookup yields CDR1 SGHAT and CDR2 FQDESV (reference sequence). The CDR3 nucleotides read TGTGCCAGCAGCTCTCGTCCCACCGGGCTCTCCTACGAGCAGTACTTC. It translates to CASSSRPTGLSYEQYF.

This clonotype was recorded many times. The chain recombines TRBV7-7 with TRBJ2-3; D not certain. CDR3 length: 17 amino acids. CDR1 and CDR2 from the germline V gene are SSHAT and FNYEAQ (reference sequence). Trimming stripped 5 bases from V and 2 bases from J, with 20 bases between. The CDR3 region has the DNA TGTGCCAGCAGCCCCTCTGGGCAACCGGGTCACACAGATACGCAGTATTTT. Translation gives CASSPSGQPGHTDTQYF.

The chain couples TRBV15 to TRBJ2-1; TRBD2 aligns across 7 bases. The J segment lost 8 bases and the V segment lost 6 bases, leaving 13 bases of the junction unmatched. The CDR3 length is 15 residues. The germline V gene encodes CDR1 LNHNV and CDR2 YYDKDF (reference sequence). CDR3 region: CATRPGLGATDEQFF. CDR3 coding DNA: TGTGCCACCAGGCCTGGACTAGGCGCGACCGATGAGCAGTTCTTC.

At least ten counts were recorded for this clonotype. The chain has TRBV24-1 and TRBJ1-5, with D possibly TRBD1 on 5 matching bases. Germline loops: CDR1 KGHDR, CDR2 SFDVKD. V lost 6 bases and J lost 4, with 12 bases in between. This CDR3 is built from 14 residues. The CDR3 DNA reads TGTGCCACCAGTCGTTCAGGGAGGAATCAGCCCCAGCATTTT. This encodes CATSRSGRNQPQHF.

Relative to its sample, this clonotype is large. The genes are TRBV3-1 and TRBJ1-1; D not certain. Trimming stripped 1 base from V and 4 bases from J, with 10 bases between. Germline values: CDR1 LGHDT, CDR2 YNNKEL (reference sequence). This CDR3 comprises 14 residues. CDR3 protein: CASSQGMGTTEAFF. The CDR3 bases are TGTGCCAGCAGCCAAGGAATGGGTACCACTGAAGCTTTCTTT. The entire variable domain, with the rest obtained from reference TRBV3-1 and TRBJ1-1, is as follows: DTAVSQTPKYLVTQMGNDKSIKCEQNLGHDTMYWYKQDSKKFLKIMFSYNNKELIINETVPNRFSPKSPDKAHLNLHINSLELGDSAVYFCASSQGMGTTEAFFGQGTRLTVV.

This clonotype was seen at least ten times. The chain links TRBV7-9 to TRBJ2-7, with 8 nucleotides matching TRBD2. This CDR3 region has 15 residues. V trimming: 5 bases; J trimming: 6 bases; junction bases outside the gene matches: 12. The germline gives CDR1 SEHNR, CDR2 FQNEAQ (reference sequence). The CDR3 loop reads CASSPSGTSSAEQYF. The CDR3 DNA reads TGTGCCAGCAGCCCTTCCGGGACTAGTAGTGCCGAGCAGTACTTC.

This clonotype was seen a handful of times. The rearrangement joins TRBV7-6 to TRBJ2-5, with D maybe TRBD2 (6 bases). The germline V gene encodes CDR1 SGHVS and CDR2 FNYEAQ. Deletions cut 1 base from V and 6 bases from J, with 12 bases between. The length of the CDR3 is 14 residues. CDR3 in DNA: TGTGCCAGCAGCTTAGAGGCTAGCGAGAAGACCCAGTACTTC. Its protein product is CASSLEASEKTQYF.

This clonotype was recorded at least ten times. This chain connects TRBV12-3 or TRBV12-4 to TRBJ2-7; D is possibly TRBD1 (5 bases). V lost 3 bases to trimming and J lost 2 bases, with 8 bases between them. There are 13 residues in the CDR3. Here the CDR3 DNA reads TGTGCCAGCAGTTTTGCAGGGACCTACGAGCAGTACTTC. Amino acid sequence: CASSFAGTYEQYF.

CDR3 sequence: CASSPSPGLETSYEQYF. The CDR3 DNA is TGTGCCAGCTCACCAAGTCCGGGACTCGAGACCTCCTACGAGCAGTACTTC. V and J are TRBV18 and TRBJ2-7; D possibly corresponds to TRBD2 (6 bases). Trimming left V 2 bases short and J 0 bases short, with 17 bases between. CDR3 length equals 17 residues. CDR1 is KGHSH, CDR2 LQKENI, per germline.

This clonotype was seen repeatedly, ten times or more. The rearrangement joins TRBV4-2 to TRBJ1-1; weak D call: TRBD1 (5 bases). Germline-derived CDR1 and CDR2 are LGHNA and YNFKEQ. The CDR3 is 14 residues long. V was trimmed by 3 bases and J by 3 bases, leaving 11 bases between them. CDR3 sequence (DNA): TGTGCCAGCAGCCAGCAGGGACTCTACACTGAAGCTTTCTTT. Its protein is CASSQQGLYTEAFF.

This clonotype has a count of ten or more. This chain links TRBV28 with TRBJ2-3; no clear D. Looked up from germline, CDR1 is MDHEN and CDR2 is SYDVKM. Between the trimmed V and J ends, which lost 10 bases and 4 bases, there was a span of 12 bases. The CDR3 has 12 amino acids. This CDR3 is CATGPWADTQYF. CDR3 coding DNA: TGTGCCACCGGACCCTGGGCAGATACGCAGTATTTT.

In its sample, this clonotype was seen many times. V and J are TRBV28 and TRBJ1-6; D not resolved. Looked up from germline, CDR1 is MDHEN and CDR2 is SYDVKM. CDR3 length: 13 residues. V lost 3 bases and J 7 bases, leaving 7 bases between the germline ends. The CDR3 region is CASSFGGNSPLHF. In DNA form, the CDR3 reads TGTGCCAGCAGTTTTGGAGGAAATTCACCCCTCCACTTT.

This clonotype was counted ten times or more. J is TRBJ2-5 and V is TRBV6-2 or TRBV6-3; 7 bases map to TRBD2. The V gene's germline CDR1 is MNHEY and CDR2 SVGEGT. This CDR3 region has 16 residues. Trimming took 4 bases from V and 1 from J; bases not matched to a gene: 9. In nucleotides, the CDR3 is TGTGCCAGCAGTTCCCTCTCGACTAGCCGCCAAGAGACCCAGTACTTC. Its translation is CASSSLSTSRQETQYF.

V and J are TRBV4-3 and TRBJ2-7; a possible D gene is TRBD1 (6 bases). CDR1 LGHNA and CDR2 YSLEER come from the germline V gene. Trimming stripped 4 bases from V and 6 bases from J, with 10 bases between. This CDR3 comprises 12 residues. CDR3 in amino acids: CASSLLGGEQYF. CDR3 nucleotide sequence: TGCGCCAGCAGCCTCCTAGGGGGCGAGCAGTACTTC.